This TCR beta chain came from a study of blood T cell repertoires in COVID-19. Study overall: From the United States, Italy and Spain came samples of acute and convalescent COVID-19. PBMCs, B-cell-depleted T cells, or T cells were the source of the cDNA or gDNA that made up the material.

Germline V gene lookup returns CDR1 PRHDT and CDR2 FYEKMQ (reference sequence). There are 15 residues in the CDR3. Trimming left V 4 bases short and J 6 bases short, with 16 bases between. As handled by the study authors: Cell counts per sample came from amplifying reference gene primers. This table comes from immunoSEQ multiplex PCR, and its TCRdb copy is limited to in-frame clones, with some not included. V and J calls and clone size follow that table, whereas D and trimming were derived from the DNA. The table has roughly 59,000 clones, over 60% seen once. Source material: peripheral blood. The receptor's source is a woman aged 50 to 60 with active or convalescent COVID-19. The chain is built from TRBV13 and TRBJ2-1, with a tentative D call TRBD1 (5 bases). CDR3 amino acids: CASSSPIYQGNEQFF. DNA for the CDR3: TGTGCCAGCAGCTCCCCCATATACCAGGGCAATGAGCAGTTCTTC.